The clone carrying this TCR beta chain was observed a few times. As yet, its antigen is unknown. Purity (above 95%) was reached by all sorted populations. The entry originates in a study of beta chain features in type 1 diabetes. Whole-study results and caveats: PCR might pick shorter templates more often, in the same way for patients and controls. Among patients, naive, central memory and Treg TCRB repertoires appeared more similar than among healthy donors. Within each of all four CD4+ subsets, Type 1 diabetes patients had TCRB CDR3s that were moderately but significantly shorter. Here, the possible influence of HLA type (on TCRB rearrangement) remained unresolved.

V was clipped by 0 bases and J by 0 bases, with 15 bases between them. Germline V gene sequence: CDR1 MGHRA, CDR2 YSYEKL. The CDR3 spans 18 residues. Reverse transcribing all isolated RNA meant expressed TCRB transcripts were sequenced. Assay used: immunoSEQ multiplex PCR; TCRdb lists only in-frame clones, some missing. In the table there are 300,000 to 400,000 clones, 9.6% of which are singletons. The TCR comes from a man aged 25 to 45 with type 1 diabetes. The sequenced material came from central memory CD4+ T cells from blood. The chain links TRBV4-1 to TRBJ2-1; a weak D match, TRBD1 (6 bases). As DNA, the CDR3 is TGCGCCAGCAGCCAAGAAGGAATGGGGGCGTACTCCTACAATGAGCAGTTCTTC. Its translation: CASSQEGMGAYSYNEQFF.